Presented here are 29 T cell receptor beta chains from one specimen sequenced in a study of technical replicates of blood from several donors. Here immunoSEQ multiplex PCR was the method, and the copy in TCRdb shows in-frame clones only, minus some. The table includes about 76,000 clones, 90% to 95% detected once. The source material was T cells isolated from PBMCs. The origin of the receptors is a human donor in good health.

The genes are TRBV5-1 and TRBJ2-3, with D tentatively TRBD1 (6 bases). The V gene's germline CDR1 is SGHRS and CDR2 YFSETQ. Trimming removed 0 bases from V and 1 base from J, with 6 bases in between. This CDR3 has 14 amino acids. CDR3 region: CASSLEGGTDTQYF. The CDR3 nucleotides are TGCGCCAGCAGCTTGGAGGGGGGCACAGATACGCAGTATTTT.

This clone was detected once. The chain links TRBV6-5 to TRBJ2-7; a possible D gene is TRBD2 (7 bases). Germline loops: CDR1 MNHEY, CDR2 SVGAGI. Between the trimmed V and J ends, which lost 4 bases and 5 bases, there was a span of 18 bases. This CDR3 comprises 15 residues. As DNA, the CDR3 is TGTGCCAGCAGTTCCCCCTCCGGGGGGCCCCACGAGCAGTACTTC. This gives the protein CASSSPSGGPHEQYF.

This CDR3 reads CASERSGGAGETQYF. CDR3 sequence (DNA): TGTGCCAGCGAAAGAAGCGGGGGTGCAGGGGAGACCCAGTACTTC. The J gene is TRBJ2-5, the V gene TRBV2, with 8 bases matching TRBD2. V lost 8 bases and J lost 5; bases outside the gene matches: 13. This CDR3 region has 15 residues. The germline gives CDR1 SNHLY, CDR2 FYNNEI. The full variable domain, with the rest looked up from reference TRBV2 and TRBJ2-5, is EPEVTQTPSHQVTQMGQEVILRCVPISNHLYFYWYRQILGQKVEFLVSFYNNEISEKSEIFDDQFSVERPDGSNFTLKIRSTKLEDSAMYFCASERSGGAGETQYFGPGTRLLVL.

This clone was detected only once. The chain carries TRBV27 and TRBJ2-7, with D unresolved. V shed 6 bases and J shed 1 base, with 10 bases lying between them. This CDR3 spans 13 amino acids. The V gene's germline CDR1 is MNHEY and CDR2 SMNVEV (reference sequence). Here the CDR3 reads CASSSSQSYEQYF. CDR3 coding DNA: TGTGCCAGCAGCTCTTCTCAGTCCTACGAGCAGTACTTC.

Here the CDR3 reads CAISDLGADHSNYGYTF. In DNA, the CDR3 is TGTGCCATCAGTGATTTGGGGGCAGATCACTCTAACTATGGCTACACCTTC. This chain connects TRBV10-3 to TRBJ1-2; weak D call: TRBD1 (6 bases). The CDR3 totals 17 residues. The V gene's germline CDR1 is ENHRY and CDR2 SYGVKD. Between the trimmed V and J ends, which lost 3 bases and 0 bases, there was a span of 17 bases.

The V and J genes are TRBV28 and TRBJ1-2; D gene uncertain. This CDR3 region has 12 residues. V dropped 3 bases and J dropped 5 bases, with 7 bases sitting between them. Germline CDR1 reads MDHEN; CDR2 reads SYDVKM. In DNA form, the CDR3 reads TGTGCCAGCAGTTTTGGAGGATATGGCTACACCTTC. This codes for CASSFGGYGYTF.

V and J are TRBV4-2 and TRBJ2-3, with 9 bases that match TRBD2. CDR1 is LGHNA, CDR2 YNFKEQ, per germline. V shed 0 bases and J 3 bases; nucleotides not matched to a gene: 7. The CDR3 has 17 amino acids. The CDR3 nucleotides are TGTGCCAGCAGCCAAGAAATAGGCGGGAGGGGGACAGATACGCAGTATTTT. Its translation is CASSQEIGGRGTDTQYF.

The V gene is TRBV5-8, the J gene TRBJ1-1, with 9 bases matching TRBD1. The V and J ends lost 2 bases and 1 base, in that order; junction bases with no gene match: 15. Looked up from germline, CDR1 is SGHTS and CDR2 is YDEGEE. The CDR3 totals 19 residues. CDR3 in DNA: TGTGCCAGCAGCTTCCGCCCGGGACAGGGAAGATCGGGGAACACTGAAGCTTTCTTT. Protein: CASSFRPGQGRSGNTEAFF. Full variable domain (outside the CDR3, taken from reference TRBV5-8 and TRBJ1-1): EAGVTQSPTHLIKTRGQQATLRCSPISGHTSVYWYQQALGLGLQFLLWYDEGEERNRGNFPPRFSGRQFPNYSSELNVNALELEDSALYLCASSFRPGQGRSGNTEAFFGQGTRLTVV.

This clone appeared once. The V gene is TRBV5-6, the J gene TRBJ1-3; 7 nucleotides align to TRBD1. The V gene's germline CDR1 is SGHDT and CDR2 YYEEEE. Germline trimming cut 0 bases from V and 0 bases from J; bases unmatched to any gene: 6. The CDR3 totals 17 residues. For the CDR3, the DNA is TGTGCCAGCAGCTTGGACGGACAGGTCCGCTCTGGAAACACCATATATTTT. It encodes CASSLDGQVRSGNTIYF. Looking up the rest from reference TRBV5-6 and TRBJ1-3 gives the full variable domain: DAGVTQSPTHLIKTRGQQVTLRCSPKSGHDTVSWYQQALGQGPQFIFQYYEEEERQRGNFPDRFSGHQFPNYSSELNVNALLLGDSALYLCASSLDGQVRSGNTIYFGEGSWLTVV.

The rearrangement joins TRBV10-3 to TRBJ1-1; 12 bases line up with TRBD1. The ends lost 7 bases at V and 2 bases at J; junction bases unmatched: 11. CDR1 and CDR2 from the germline V gene are ENHRY and SYGVKD. The CDR3 contains 17 residues. This chain's CDR3 is CAITAGTGGSGNTEAFF. The CDR3 nucleotides are TGTGCCATCACCGCCGGGACAGGGGGCTCCGGTAACACTGAAGCTTTCTTT.

This sequence joins TRBV6-1 and TRBJ1-5; TRBD1 is a possible D gene (5 bases). The CDR3 totals 14 residues. Germline CDR1 and CDR2: MNHNS and SASEGT. Trimming removed 4 bases at V and 6 bases at J, with 13 bases between. This CDR3 is CASSGTLRIQPQHF. DNA for the CDR3: TGTGCCAGCAGTGGGACACTACGGATTCAGCCCCAGCATTTT.

The chain links TRBV6-5 to TRBJ2-7, with no clear D. V was trimmed by 2 bases and J by 6 bases, leaving 17 bases between them. Per germline, CDR1 MNHEY and CDR2 SVGAGI. This CDR3 is 15 amino acids long. The CDR3 loop is CASSYAGSIIREQYF. As DNA, the CDR3 is TGTGCCAGCAGTTACGCCGGGTCAATAATCCGCGAGCAGTACTTC.

In its sample, this clone was seen once. The V and J genes are TRBV28 and TRBJ2-7, with a tentative D call TRBD1 (6 bases). CDR3 length equals 12 residues. Germline V gene data show CDR1 as MDHEN and CDR2 as SYDVKM. Trimming left V 10 bases short and J 3 bases short, with 13 bases between. The CDR3 spells CATGQRHYEQYF. CDR3 nucleotide sequence: TGTGCCACGGGACAAAGACACTACGAGCAGTACTTC.

V and J are TRBV5-8 and TRBJ1-1, with 9 nucleotides matching TRBD1. CDR1 and CDR2 (germline): SGHTS, YDEGEE. There are 18 residues in the CDR3. V lost 3 bases, J lost 0 bases, and 12 bases stayed unmatched. In DNA form, the CDR3 reads TGTGCCAGCAGCTCCTGGACAGGGGAGGGGGGGATGAACACTGAAGCTTTCTTT. Amino acid sequence: CASSSWTGEGGMNTEAFF.

The CDR3 region is CASSNRDSHLDEQYF. CDR3 bases: TGTGCCAGCAGTAACCGGGACAGCCATTTGGACGAGCAGTACTTC. V gene TRBV25-1 combines with J gene TRBJ2-7; 7 bases agree with TRBD1. CDR1 MGHDK and CDR2 SYGVNS come from the germline V gene. CDR3 length equals 15 residues. V gave up 5 bases and J gave up 5 bases; unmatched junction bases: 12.

The gene calls are TRBV5-8 and TRBJ1-4; D is possibly TRBD1 (6 bases). Germline-derived CDR1 and CDR2 are SGHTS and YDEGEE. CDR3 length: 15 amino acids. The V gene lost 6 bases and the J gene lost 8 bases, with 20 bases spanning the gap. CDR3 sequence (DNA): TGTGCCAGCAACACTTGGTCACAGGGAAGCGAAAAACTGTTTTTT. Translation gives CASNTWSQGSEKLFF.

The chain employs TRBV19 and TRBJ1-2; 8 positions match TRBD1. CDR3 size: 16 residues. Germline V lookup: CDR1 LNHDA, CDR2 SQIVND (reference sequence). The V and J ends lost 4 bases and 5 bases, in that order; junction bases with no gene match: 12. The DNA of the CDR3 is TGTGCCAGTAGTACCGTTGCAGGGGGCTCATTTTATGGCTACACCTTC. Encoded protein: CASSTVAGGSFYGYTF.

The chain joins TRBV28 to TRBJ2-3; 7 bases are shared with TRBD1. V shed 8 bases and J 2 bases; nucleotides not matched to a gene: 13. This CDR3 is 16 amino acids long. CDR1 and CDR2 from the germline V gene are MDHEN and SYDVKM. CDR3 sequence: CASVAGSQGDTDTQYF. The CDR3 DNA follows: TGTGCCAGCGTAGCCGGGTCCCAGGGGGACACAGATACGCAGTATTTT.

The genes are TRBV5-1 and TRBJ1-2; 10 bases agree with TRBD1. Germline CDR1 is SGHRS and CDR2 is YFSETQ. J gave up 8 bases and V 4 bases, and 8 bases lay outside the gene matches. The CDR3 totals 14 residues. The CDR3 region has the DNA TGCGCCAGCAGCACCCGGGACAGGGGAAAAGGCTACACCTTC. Its protein product is CASSTRDRGKGYTF.

The genes are TRBV18 and TRBJ2-7; possibly TRBD1 for D (6 bases). CDR3 size: 13 residues. Trimming removed 0 bases from V and 7 bases from J, with 10 bases in between. From germline, CDR1 is KGHSH and CDR2 LQKENI. The CDR3 region is CASSPPGAGEQYF. CDR3 nucleotide sequence: TGTGCCAGCTCACCACCGGGGGCTGGGGAGCAGTACTTC.

This clone was counted a few times. V gene TRBV19 combines with J gene TRBJ2-3, with TRBD1 as a possible D gene (6 bases). V was cut by 8 bases and J by 5 bases, with 20 bases left in between. This CDR3 is built from 15 residues. Looked up from germline, CDR1 is LNHDA and CDR2 is SQIVND (reference sequence). CDR3 sequence reads: CASARNVRGQDTQYF. As DNA, the CDR3 is TGTGCCAGTGCCCGAAACGTGAGGGGACAAGATACGCAGTATTTT. Based on the CDR3 plus reference TRBV19 and TRBJ2-3, the full variable domain is DGGITQSPKYLFRKEGQNVTLSCEQNLNHDAMYWYRQDPGQGLRLIYYSQIVNDFQKGDIAEGYSVSREKKESFPLTVTSAQKNPTAFYLCASARNVRGQDTQYFGPGTRLTVL.

The CDR3 nucleotides read TGTGCCATCAGTGAGGACAGGGCGCGTGAAGCTTTCTTT. Its translation is CAISEDRAREAFF. The V call is TRBV10-3, the J call TRBJ1-1, with 7 bases fitting TRBD1. After removal of 2 bases from V and 7 bases from J, the junction contained 4 bases not matched to a gene. CDR3 length: 13 residues. Germline V gene lookup returns CDR1 ENHRY and CDR2 SYGVKD.

This chain uses TRBV7-6 with TRBJ2-6; 10 nucleotides agree with TRBD1. The CDR3 covers 18 residues. CDR1 SGHVS and CDR2 FNYEAQ come from the germline V gene. With V trimmed by 1 base and J by 3 bases, 6 bases remained unmatched. CDR3 amino acids: CASSLGDRGFGGANVLTF. The CDR3 DNA reads TGTGCCAGCAGCTTAGGGGACAGGGGTTTCGGTGGGGCCAACGTCCTGACTTTC.

CDR3 sequence reads: CASSEIGYGGLSYEQYF. As DNA, the CDR3 is TGTGCCAGCAGTGAAATAGGGTACGGGGGGCTCTCCTACGAGCAGTACTTC. The rearrangement joins TRBV6-1 to TRBJ2-7; perhaps TRBD2 as D (7 bases). The length of the CDR3 is 17 residues. Trimming took 2 bases from V and 0 from J, leaving 17 bases between them. The germline V gene encodes CDR1 MNHNS and CDR2 SASEGT.

The chain couples TRBV2 to TRBJ2-7, with D perhaps matching TRBD2 (6 bases). The CDR3 loop spans 14 amino acids. Germline-derived CDR1 and CDR2 are SNHLY and FYNNEI. V was shortened by 5 bases and J by 3 bases, with 14 bases between the two germline ends. The CDR3 reads CASSPRSGGYEQYF. The CDR3 region has the DNA TGTGCCAGCAGTCCCCGGTCCGGGGGCTACGAGCAGTACTTC.

The CDR3 loop is CAWSPGSGTGNTIYF. The CDR3 DNA sequence: TGTGCCTGGAGTCCAGGGTCGGGGACAGGAAACACCATATATTTT. V and J are TRBV30 and TRBJ1-3, with D possibly being TRBD1 (6 bases). V lost 2 bases and J lost 4, with 15 bases in between. This CDR3 contains 15 residues. The germline CDR1 and CDR2 sequences are GTSNPN and SVGIG (reference sequence).

The CDR3 here is CASSKSGQVYHGYTF. CDR3 in DNA: TGTGCCAGCAGTAAATCGGGACAGGTGTACCATGGCTACACCTTC. The chain links TRBV2 to TRBJ1-2; 8 bases agree with TRBD1. After removal of 5 bases from V and 6 bases from J, the junction contained 11 bases not matched to a gene. CDR3 size: 15 residues. The germline V gene has CDR1 SNHLY and CDR2 FYNNEI.

The chain couples TRBV30 to TRBJ1-2; 9 nucleotides align to TRBD1. The germline V gene encodes CDR1 GTSNPN and CDR2 SVGIG (reference sequence). The J segment lost 0 bases and the V segment lost 3 bases, leaving 8 bases of the junction unmatched. The CDR3 extends over 16 amino acids. The CDR3: CAWSSGTGPTNYGYTF. As DNA, the CDR3 is TGTGCCTGGAGCTCCGGGACAGGGCCAACTAACTATGGCTACACCTTC.

This chain connects TRBV14 to TRBJ1-5, with 10 bases that match TRBD1. The CDR3 is 16 residues long. V lost 0 bases, J lost 6 bases, and 5 bases stayed unmatched. Per germline, CDR1 SGHDN and CDR2 FVKESK. CDR3 nucleotide sequence: TGTGCCAGCAGCCAAGATGAAGACAGGGGGCGTCAGCCCCAGCATTTT. Translation: CASSQDEDRGRQPQHF.